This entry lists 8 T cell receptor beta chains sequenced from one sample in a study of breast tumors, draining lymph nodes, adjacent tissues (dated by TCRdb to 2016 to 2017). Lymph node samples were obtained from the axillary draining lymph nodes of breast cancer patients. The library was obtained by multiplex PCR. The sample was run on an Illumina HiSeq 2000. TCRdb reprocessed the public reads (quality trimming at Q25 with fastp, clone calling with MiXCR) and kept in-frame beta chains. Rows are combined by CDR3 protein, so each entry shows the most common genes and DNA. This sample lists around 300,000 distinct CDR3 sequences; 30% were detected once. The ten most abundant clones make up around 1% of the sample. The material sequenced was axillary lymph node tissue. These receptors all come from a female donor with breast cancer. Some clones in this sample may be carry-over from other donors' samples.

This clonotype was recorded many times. The CDR3 DNA reads TGTGCCAGCAGTGACGAAAGCGGGAGTATCGATGAGCAGTTCTTC. Translation: CASSDESGSIDEQFF. The chain links TRBV6-4 to TRBJ2-1; the match to TRBD2 covers 8 bases. V shed 2 bases and J 8 bases; nucleotides not matched to a gene: 8. This CDR3 has 15 residues. Germline CDR1 MRHNA, CDR2 SNTAGT.

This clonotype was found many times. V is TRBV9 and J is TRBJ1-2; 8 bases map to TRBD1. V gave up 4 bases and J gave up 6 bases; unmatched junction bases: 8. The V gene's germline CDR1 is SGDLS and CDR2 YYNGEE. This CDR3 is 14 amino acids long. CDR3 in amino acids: CASSPGQAVDGYTF. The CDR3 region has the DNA TGTGCCAGCAGCCCGGGACAGGCGGTAGATGGCTACACCTTC.

Written as DNA, the CDR3 is TGTGCCAGCAGCTCAAGAATGACTAGAGCCGGGGAGACCCAGTACTTC. This codes for CASSSRMTRAGETQYF. J is TRBJ2-5 and V is TRBV7-9; tentative D call: TRBD2 (6 bases). Germline CDR1 SEHNR, CDR2 FQNEAQ (reference sequence). This CDR3 region has 16 residues. V was clipped by 4 bases and J by 5 bases, with 20 bases between them.

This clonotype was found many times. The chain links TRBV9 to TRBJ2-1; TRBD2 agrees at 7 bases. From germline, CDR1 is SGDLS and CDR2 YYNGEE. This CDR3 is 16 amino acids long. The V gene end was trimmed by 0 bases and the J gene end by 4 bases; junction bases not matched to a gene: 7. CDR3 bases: TGTGCCAGCAGCGTAGACGCTAGCGGAGATTACAATGAGCAGTTCTTC. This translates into CASSVDASGDYNEQFF. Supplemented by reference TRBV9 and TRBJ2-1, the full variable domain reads DSGVTQTPKHLITATGQRVTLRCSPRSGDLSVYWYQQSLDQGLQFLIQYYNGEERAKGNILERFSAQQFPDLHSELNLSSLELGDSALYFCASSVDASGDYNEQFFGPGTRLTVL.

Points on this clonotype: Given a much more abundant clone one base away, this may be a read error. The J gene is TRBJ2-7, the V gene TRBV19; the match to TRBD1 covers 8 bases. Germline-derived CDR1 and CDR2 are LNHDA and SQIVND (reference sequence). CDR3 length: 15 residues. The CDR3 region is CASSPKRPGGYERYF. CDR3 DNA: TGTGCCAGTAGTCCAAAGCGCCCAGGGGGCTACGAGCGGTACTTC. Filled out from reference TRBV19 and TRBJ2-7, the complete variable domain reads DGGITQSPKYLFRKEGQNVTLSCEQNLNHDAMYWYRQDPGQGLRLIYYSQIVNDFQKGDIAEGYSVSREKKESFPLTVTSAQKNPTAFYLCASSPKRPGGYERYFGPGTRLTVT.

DNA for the CDR3: TGCGCCAGCAGCCAAGATAGTAGACTTAGCAATCAGCCCCAGCATTTT. As protein: CASSQDSRLSNQPQHF. This chain uses TRBV4-1 with TRBJ1-5; D remains ambiguous. CDR3 length: 16 residues. In germline, CDR1 is MGHRA, CDR2 YSYEKL. Trimming shortened V by 0 bases and J by 0 bases, and 9 bases separated the two germline ends.

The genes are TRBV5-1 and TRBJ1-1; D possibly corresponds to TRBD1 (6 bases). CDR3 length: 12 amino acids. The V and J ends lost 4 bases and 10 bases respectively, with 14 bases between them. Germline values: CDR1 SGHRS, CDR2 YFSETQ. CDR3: CASSQSSGAAFF. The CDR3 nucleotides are TGCGCCAGCAGCCAGTCCTCAGGGGCAGCTTTCTTT.

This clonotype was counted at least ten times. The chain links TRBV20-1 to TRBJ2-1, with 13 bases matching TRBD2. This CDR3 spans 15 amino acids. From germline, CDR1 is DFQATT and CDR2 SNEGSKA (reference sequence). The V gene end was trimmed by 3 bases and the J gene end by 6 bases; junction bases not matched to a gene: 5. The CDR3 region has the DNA TGCAGTGCTAGGGAACTAGCGGGAGGGGGCAATGAGCAGTTCTTC. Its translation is CSARELAGGGNEQFF.